The rows below give T cell receptor beta chains drawn from one sample of a study of human T cells and chemical hapten exposure. Each CDR3 protein gets one entry after TCRdb re-called the RACE reads with MiXCR. The sample lists 300,000 to 350,000 distinct CDR3 sequences, about 7% occurring once. The starting material was whole blood, obtained in connection with sensitization to the hapten diphenylcyclopropenone (DPC). The receptor set was obtained from a woman between 18 and 29 years old with alopecia areata. Some clones in this sample may be carry-over from other donors' samples. CDR3s leave out the opening cysteine and the closing phenylalanine or tryptophan.

V gene: TRBV12-3/TRBV12-4
CDR3 length: 10
J gene: TRBJ1-2
CDR3 protein: ASAESYYGYT

V gene: TRBV12-3/TRBV12-4
CDR3 length: 13
J gene: TRBJ2-2
CDR3 protein: ASSPPQGITGELF

V gene: TRBV29-1
CDR3 length: 13
J gene: TRBJ1-3
CDR3 protein: SVEDRGYYGNTIY

V gene: TRBV6-5
CDR3 length: 13
J gene: TRBJ2-7
CDR3 protein: ASSRPGQGDRREY

V gene: TRBV7-2
CDR3 length: 14
J gene: TRBJ2-6
CDR3 protein: ASSLSPGAGANVLT

V gene: TRBV9
CDR3 length: 10
J gene: TRBJ2-3
CDR3 protein: ASSPPLGTQY

V gene: TRBV7-9
CDR3 length: 9
J gene: TRBJ1-1
CDR3 protein: ASSSLAEAF

V gene: TRBV28
CDR3 length: 12
J gene: TRBJ2-7
CDR3 protein: ASSPLWGTREQY

V gene: TRBV7-8
CDR3 length: 13
J gene: TRBJ1-4
CDR3 protein: ASSRAQAPNEKLF

V gene: TRBV7-2
CDR3 length: 12
J gene: TRBJ2-3
CDR3 protein: ASSLQGGRDTQY

V gene: TRBV6-5
CDR3 length: 13
J gene: TRBJ2-1
CDR3 protein: ASSLPAASYNEQF

V gene: TRBV27
CDR3 length: 13
J gene: TRBJ1-5
CDR3 protein: ASSFDREGNQPQH

V gene: TRBV5-5
CDR3 length: 11
J gene: TRBJ2-5
CDR3 protein: ASSQPGSETQY

V gene: TRBV24-1
CDR3 length: 11
J gene: TRBJ2-2
CDR3 protein: ATKAGNTGELF

V gene: TRBV24-1
CDR3 length: 13
J gene: TRBJ2-5
CDR3 protein: ATSDYGGDQETQY

V gene: TRBV12-3/TRBV12-4
CDR3 length: 14
J gene: TRBJ2-3
CDR3 protein: ASSLGSVGGTDTQY

V gene: TRBV5-1
CDR3 length: 12
J gene: TRBJ2-3
CDR3 protein: ASSSLGGTDTQY

V gene: TRBV7-9
CDR3 length: 11
J gene: TRBJ1-1
CDR3 protein: ASSLADRSEAF

V gene: TRBV15
CDR3 length: 12
J gene: TRBJ2-3
CDR3 protein: ATSSPRRTDTQY

V gene: TRBV28
CDR3 length: 15
J gene: TRBJ2-1
CDR3 protein: ASSFGRDRYSYNEQF

V gene: TRBV12-5
CDR3 length: 12
J gene: TRBJ2-5
CDR3 protein: ASGPGGPQETQY

V gene: TRBV28
CDR3 length: 14
J gene: TRBJ2-5
CDR3 protein: ASSLGLTVAQETQY

V gene: TRBV20-1
CDR3 length: 14
J gene: TRBJ1-5
CDR3 protein: SARDTGQGGNQPQH

V gene: TRBV12-3/TRBV12-4
CDR3 length: 11
J gene: TRBJ1-2
CDR3 protein: ASSLGTVYGYT

V gene: TRBV6-5
CDR3 length: 12
J gene: TRBJ1-5
CDR3 protein: ASSLRQANQPQH

V gene: TRBV18
CDR3 length: 13
J gene: TRBJ1-1
CDR3 protein: ASSPKGEVGTEAF

V gene: TRBV7-9
CDR3 length: 15
J gene: TRBJ2-1
CDR3 protein: ASSRWSGTVSYNEQF

V gene: TRBV6-5
CDR3 length: 12
J gene: TRBJ2-1
CDR3 protein: ASSYQRHLNEQF

V gene: TRBV6-2/TRBV6-3
CDR3 length: 13
J gene: TRBJ1-5
CDR3 protein: ASNTNRGPNQPQH